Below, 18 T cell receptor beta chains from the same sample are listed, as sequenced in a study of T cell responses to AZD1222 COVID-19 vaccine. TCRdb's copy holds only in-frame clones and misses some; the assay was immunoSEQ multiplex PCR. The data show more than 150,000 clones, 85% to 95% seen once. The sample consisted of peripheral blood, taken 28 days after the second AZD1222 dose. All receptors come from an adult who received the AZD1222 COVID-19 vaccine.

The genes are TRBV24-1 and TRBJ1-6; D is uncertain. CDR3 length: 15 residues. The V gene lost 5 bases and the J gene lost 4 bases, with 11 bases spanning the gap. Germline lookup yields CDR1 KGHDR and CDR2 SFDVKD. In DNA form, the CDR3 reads TGTGCCACCAGTGCGGGTGGGCAGTATAATTCACCCCTCCACTTT. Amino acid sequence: CATSAGGQYNSPLHF.

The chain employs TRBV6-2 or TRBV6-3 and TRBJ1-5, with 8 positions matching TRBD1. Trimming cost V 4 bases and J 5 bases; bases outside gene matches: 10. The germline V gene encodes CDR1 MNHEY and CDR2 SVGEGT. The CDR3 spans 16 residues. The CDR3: CASSLSTGTGYQPQHF. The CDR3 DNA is TGTGCCAGCAGTTTGTCGACCGGGACAGGTTATCAGCCCCAGCATTTT.

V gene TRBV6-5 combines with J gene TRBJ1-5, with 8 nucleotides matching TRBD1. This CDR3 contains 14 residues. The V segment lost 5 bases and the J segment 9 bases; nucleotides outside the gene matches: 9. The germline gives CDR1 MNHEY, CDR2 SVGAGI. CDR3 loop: CASSPGTGAGPQHF. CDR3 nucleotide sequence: TGTGCCAGCAGTCCCGGGACAGGCGCCGGGCCCCAGCATTTT.

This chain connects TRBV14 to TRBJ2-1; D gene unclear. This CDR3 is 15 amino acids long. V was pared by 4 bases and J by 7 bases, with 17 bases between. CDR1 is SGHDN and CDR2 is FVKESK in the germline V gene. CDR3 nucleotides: TGTGCCAGCAGCCGGTCCCGGTGGGGTTGGAATGAGCAGTTCTTC. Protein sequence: CASSRSRWGWNEQFF.

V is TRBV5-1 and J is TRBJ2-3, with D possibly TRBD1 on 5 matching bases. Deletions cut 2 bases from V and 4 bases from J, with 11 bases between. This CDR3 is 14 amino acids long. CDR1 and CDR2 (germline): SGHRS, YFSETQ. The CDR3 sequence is CASSFNGAPDTQYF. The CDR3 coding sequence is TGCGCCAGCAGCTTTAATGGGGCCCCAGATACGCAGTATTTT.

The DNA of the CDR3 is TGTGCCAGCAGTTCCCACCTGAGCGGTCTCGGGACCTACGAGCAGTACTTC. It codes for CASSSHLSGLGTYEQYF. The chain has TRBV28 and TRBJ2-7; a possible D gene is TRBD2 (5 bases). Per germline, CDR1 MDHEN and CDR2 SYDVKM. Between the trimmed V and J ends, which lost 4 bases and 2 bases, there was a span of 21 bases. The CDR3 spans 17 residues.

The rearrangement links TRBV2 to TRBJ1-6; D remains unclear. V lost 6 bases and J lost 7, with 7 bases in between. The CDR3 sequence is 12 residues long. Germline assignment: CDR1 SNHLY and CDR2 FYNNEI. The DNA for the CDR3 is TGTGCCAGCAGGGCCCTGAATTCACCCCTCCACTTT. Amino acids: CASRALNSPLHF.

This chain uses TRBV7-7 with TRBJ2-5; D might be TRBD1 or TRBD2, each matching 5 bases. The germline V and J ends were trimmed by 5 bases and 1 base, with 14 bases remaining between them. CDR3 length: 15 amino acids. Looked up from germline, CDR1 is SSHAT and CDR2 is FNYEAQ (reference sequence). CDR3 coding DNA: TGTGCCAGCAGCCCGAGGGGTAGAACCCAAGAGACCCAGTACTTC. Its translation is CASSPRGRTQETQYF.

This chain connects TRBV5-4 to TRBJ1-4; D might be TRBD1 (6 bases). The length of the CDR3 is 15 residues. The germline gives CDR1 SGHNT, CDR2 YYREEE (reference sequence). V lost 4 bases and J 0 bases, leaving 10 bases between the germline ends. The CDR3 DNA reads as TGTGCCAGCAGCCCGGACAGTCCAACTAATGAAAAACTGTTTTTT. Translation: CASSPDSPTNEKLFF.

CDR3 protein: CASSVGQGLYEQYF. The CDR3 bases are TGTGCCAGCAGCGTAGGACAGGGTCTGTACGAGCAGTACTTC. This sequence joins TRBV9 and TRBJ2-7; 7 positions agree with TRBD1. V dropped 0 bases and J dropped 4; count of bases not matched to a gene: 4. This CDR3 is built from 14 residues. CDR1 SGDLS and CDR2 YYNGEE come from the germline V gene.

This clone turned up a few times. CDR3 loop: CASSYRDGGYYGYTF. As DNA, the CDR3 is TGCGCCAGCAGCTACCGGGACGGGGGCTACTATGGCTACACCTTC. V gene TRBV4-1 combines with J gene TRBJ1-2, with D possibly being TRBD1 (6 bases). Germline assignment: CDR1 MGHRA and CDR2 YSYEKL. This CDR3 is built from 15 residues. Trimming took 5 bases from V and 3 from J, leaving 16 bases between them.

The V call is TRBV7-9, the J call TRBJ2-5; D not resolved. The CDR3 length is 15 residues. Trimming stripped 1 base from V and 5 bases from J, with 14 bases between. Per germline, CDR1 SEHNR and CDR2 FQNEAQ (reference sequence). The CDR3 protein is CASSLGGSLGETQYF. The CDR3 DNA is TGTGCCAGCAGCTTAGGTGGCTCCCTTGGGGAGACCCAGTACTTC.

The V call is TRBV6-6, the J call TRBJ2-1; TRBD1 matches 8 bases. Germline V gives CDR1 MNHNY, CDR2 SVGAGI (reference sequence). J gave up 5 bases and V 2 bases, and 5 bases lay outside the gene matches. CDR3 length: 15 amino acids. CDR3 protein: CASSYSGQGDNEQFF. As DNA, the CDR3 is TGTGCCAGCAGTTACAGTGGACAGGGAGACAATGAGCAGTTCTTC.

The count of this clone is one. The CDR3 region has the DNA TGTGCCAGTAGTCCAACCGACAGGGGGCGCGCTCAGCCCCAGCATTTT. Translating gives CASSPTDRGRAQPQHF. The J gene is TRBJ1-5, the V gene TRBV19; 10 nucleotides match TRBD1. Per the germline V gene, CDR1 is LNHDA and CDR2 is SQIVND (reference sequence). The CDR3 totals 16 residues. The ends lost 5 bases at V and 6 bases at J; junction bases unmatched: 10. The full variable domain, completed using reference TRBV19 and TRBJ1-5, is DGGITQSPKYLFRKEGQNVTLSCEQNLNHDAMYWYRQDPGQGLRLIYYSQIVNDFQKGDIAEGYSVSREKKESFPLTVTSAQKNPTAFYLCASSPTDRGRAQPQHFGDGTRLSIL.

CDR3 in amino acids: CASSMDIGVGYTF. The CDR3 nucleotides are TGTGCCAGTAGTATGGATATCGGTGTTGGCTACACCTTC. The gene calls are TRBV19 and TRBJ1-2; D is unresolved. The CDR3 extends over 13 amino acids. V lost 3 bases, J lost 7 bases, and 12 bases lay in between. Germline V CDR1 and CDR2: LNHDA, SQIVND (reference sequence).

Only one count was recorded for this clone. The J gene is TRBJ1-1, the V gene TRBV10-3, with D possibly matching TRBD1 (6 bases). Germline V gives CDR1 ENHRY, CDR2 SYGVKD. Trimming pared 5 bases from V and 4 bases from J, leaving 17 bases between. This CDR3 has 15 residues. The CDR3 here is CAISNREVSGTEAFF. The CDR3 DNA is TGTGCCATCAGTAACAGGGAGGTTTCGGGCACTGAAGCTTTCTTT.

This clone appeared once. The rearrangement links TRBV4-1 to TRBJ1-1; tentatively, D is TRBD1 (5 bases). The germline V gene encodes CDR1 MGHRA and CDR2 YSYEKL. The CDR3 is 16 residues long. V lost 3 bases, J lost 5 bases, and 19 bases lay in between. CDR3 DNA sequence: TGCGCCAGCAGCCATCCCCAGGGAAGGCGAGGGACTGAAGCTTTCTTT. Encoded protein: CASSHPQGRRGTEAFF.

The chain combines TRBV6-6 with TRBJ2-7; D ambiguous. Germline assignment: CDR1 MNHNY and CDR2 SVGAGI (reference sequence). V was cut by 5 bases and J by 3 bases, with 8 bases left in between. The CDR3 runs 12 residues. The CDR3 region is CASSRSIYEQYF. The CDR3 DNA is TGTGCCAGCAGTCGATCAATCTACGAGCAGTACTTC.